One sample yielded the 29 T cell receptor beta chains listed below, sequenced in a study of T cell responses to AZD1222 COVID-19 vaccine. The assay was immunoSEQ multiplex PCR, and TCRdb's table has in-frame clones only and misses some. The table lists under 200,000 clones, roughly nine tenths of them singletons. The specimen was peripheral blood, collected 28 days after the second dose of the MenACWY control vaccine. These receptors all stem from an adult who received the MenACWY meningococcal vaccine as a control.

This clone has a single count. The chain joins TRBV7-2 to TRBJ1-3; weak D call: TRBD1 (5 bases). The CDR3 runs 16 residues. Between the trimmed V and J ends, which lost 0 bases and 2 bases, there was a span of 11 bases. Germline-derived CDR1 and CDR2 are SGHTA and FQGNSA. The CDR3 DNA is TGTGCCAGCAGCTTAGCGCCACAGGTCCCTGGAAACACCATATATTTT. This gives the protein CASSLAPQVPGNTIYF.

The chain links TRBV10-2 to TRBJ2-1, with D unresolved. CDR3 length equals 11 residues. Trimming removed 7 bases from V and 14 bases from J, with 15 bases in between. The germline CDR1 and CDR2 sequences are WSHSY and SAAADI. The CDR3 nucleotides are TGCGCCAGCACCGCGCAGCACTCTAAGTTCTTC. It is translated as CASTAQHSKFF.

The sample holds one count of this clone. The CDR3 DNA is TGTGCCAGCAGCTTAAGCGGGTCAGACCAAGCTTTCTTT. Translation gives CASSLSGSDQAFF. The V gene is TRBV7-3, the J gene TRBJ1-1; D call uncertain. Germline V gene data show CDR1 as SGHTA and CDR2 as FQGTGA. The CDR3 loop spans 13 amino acids. The germline V and J ends were trimmed by 1 base and 9 bases, with 12 bases remaining between them.

The rearrangement joins TRBV28 to TRBJ1-5; 10 bases align to TRBD1. This CDR3 has 15 residues. Trimming removed 6 bases from V and 5 bases from J; junction bases left unmatched: 7. The germline gives CDR1 MDHEN, CDR2 SYDVKM. In DNA, the CDR3 is TGTGCCAGCAGGATACCGACAGGGGGCGATCAGCCCCAGCATTTT. Amino acids: CASRIPTGGDQPQHF.

The V and J genes are TRBV28 and TRBJ2-7; perhaps TRBD2 as D (6 bases). There are 14 residues in the CDR3. V was shortened by 2 bases and J by 0 bases, with 8 bases between the two germline ends. Germline V gene sequence: CDR1 MDHEN, CDR2 SYDVKM. This CDR3 is CASSLGTLSYEQYF. The CDR3 bases are TGTGCCAGCAGTTTAGGGACTCTCTCCTACGAGCAGTACTTC. Looking up the rest from reference TRBV28 and TRBJ2-7 gives the full variable domain: DVKVTQSSRYLVKRTGEKVFLECVQDMDHENMFWYRQDPGLGLRLIYFSYDVKMKEKGDIPEGYSVSREKKERFSLILESASTNQTSMYLCASSLGTLSYEQYFGPGTRLTVT.

The chain employs TRBV18 and TRBJ1-2, with D perhaps TRBD1 (5 bases). The CDR3 is 14 residues long. V lost 1 base and J 5 bases, leaving 11 bases between the germline ends. Germline-derived CDR1 and CDR2 are KGHSH and LQKENI. In nucleotides, the CDR3 is TGTGCCAGCTCACCACGGGAGGGACCGTATGGCTACACCTTC. Its protein product is CASSPREGPYGYTF.

V and J are TRBV5-1 and TRBJ2-7; 9 positions match TRBD2. CDR3 length: 14 residues. V dropped 4 bases and J dropped 4; count of bases not matched to a gene: 6. CDR1 and CDR2 from the germline V gene are SGHRS and YFSETQ. The DNA of the CDR3 is TGCGCCAGCAGCCCGACTAGCGGTACTTACGAGCAGTACTTC. It specifies CASSPTSGTYEQYF.

CDR3 residues: CASTRAVGGPAYNEQFF. CDR3 sequence (DNA): TGTGCCAGTACAAGGGCGGTGGGAGGGCCCGCCTACAATGAGCAGTTCTTC. The rearrangement links TRBV19 to TRBJ2-1; 7 bases fit TRBD2. Trimming took 7 bases from V and 2 from J; bases not matched to a gene: 14. The germline V gene has CDR1 LNHDA and CDR2 SQIVND (reference sequence). The CDR3 contains 17 residues.

The chain has TRBV18 and TRBJ2-7, with D perhaps TRBD1 (6 bases). This CDR3 comprises 15 residues. The germline V gene has CDR1 KGHSH and CDR2 LQKENI. Trimming shortened V by 6 bases and J by 5 bases, and 20 bases separated the two germline ends. The CDR3 sequence is CASSPTGQGSHEQYF. The DNA of the CDR3 is TGTGCCAGCTCCCCCACGGGGCAGGGGTCCCACGAGCAGTACTTC.

The genes are TRBV5-6 and TRBJ2-7, with 9 bases identical to TRBD1. Germline V gene data show CDR1 as SGHDT and CDR2 as YYEEEE. The J segment lost 2 bases and the V segment lost 0 bases, leaving 12 bases of the junction unmatched. The CDR3 has 18 residues. The CDR3 nucleotides read TGTGCCAGCAGCTTGGGGTTTGGGCGGGACAGGGACCCCTACGAGCAGTACTTC. It yields the protein CASSLGFGRDRDPYEQYF. The complete variable domain, with remaining parts taken from reference TRBV5-6 and TRBJ2-7, reads DAGVTQSPTHLIKTRGQQVTLRCSPKSGHDTVSWYQQALGQGPQFIFQYYEEEERQRGNFPDRFSGHQFPNYSSELNVNALLLGDSALYLCASSLGFGRDRDPYEQYFGPGTRLTVT.

The chain couples TRBV30 to TRBJ1-1, with 12 bases that match TRBD1. V was clipped by 4 bases and J by 6 bases; unmatched bases: 6. Germline assignment: CDR1 GTSNPN and CDR2 SVGIG (reference sequence). The CDR3 length is 14 residues. The CDR3 loop reads CAWNPGTGGPEAFF. Here the CDR3 DNA reads TGTGCCTGGAACCCCGGGACAGGGGGCCCTGAAGCTTTCTTT.

Of note for this clone: Other DNA sequences in the sample encode the same CDR3. V is TRBV6-5 and J is TRBJ2-5; no clear D gene. This CDR3 region has 12 residues. Looked up from germline, CDR1 is MNHEY and CDR2 is SVGAGI. The V end was cut by 0 bases, the J end by 5 bases, with 4 bases between. CDR3 protein: CASSYSRETQYF. CDR3 nucleotide sequence: TGTGCCAGCAGTTACTCGCGGGAGACCCAGTACTTC.

V usage is TRBV30 and J usage is TRBJ2-3, with a weak D call TRBD2 (6 bases). The V end lost 4 bases, the J end lost 6 bases, and 23 bases lay between the germline ends. The CDR3 is 16 amino acids. Looked up from germline, CDR1 is GTSNPN and CDR2 is SVGIG (reference sequence). DNA for the CDR3: TGTGCCTGGACCAAAAAGGGGACTCACCCGGGCGATACGCAGTATTTT. Residues: CAWTKKGTHPGDTQYF. Complete variable domain (other parts from reference TRBV30 and TRBJ2-3): SQTIHQWPATLVQPVGSPLSLECTVEGTSNPNLYWYRQAAGRGLQLLFYSVGIGQISSEVPQNLSASRPQDRQFILSSKKLLLSDSGFYLCAWTKKGTHPGDTQYFGPGTRLTVL.

The V gene is TRBV30, the J gene TRBJ2-6; D tentatively fits TRBD1 or TRBD2 (6 bases each). The germline V gene has CDR1 GTSNPN and CDR2 SVGIG (reference sequence). This CDR3 region has 17 residues. The V end lost 0 bases, the J end lost 2 bases, and 14 bases lay between the germline ends. The CDR3 DNA is TGTGCCTGGAGTGTAGGGGGGTTGAGGCCTGGGGCCAACGTCCTGACTTTC. It specifies CAWSVGGLRPGANVLTF.

The chain is built from TRBV5-1 and TRBJ2-3; D possibly corresponds to TRBD1 (6 bases). Germline V gene data show CDR1 as SGHRS and CDR2 as YFSETQ. CDR3 length: 15 residues. Trimming stripped 3 bases from V and 1 base from J, with 12 bases between. CDR3 amino acids: CASSWVAGGTDTQYF. The CDR3 coding sequence is TGCGCCAGCAGCTGGGTCGCAGGGGGCACAGATACGCAGTATTTT.

The chain carries TRBV27 and TRBJ2-3; perhaps TRBD1 as D (6 bases). This CDR3 region has 16 residues. The germline gives CDR1 MNHEY, CDR2 SMNVEV (reference sequence). V dropped 5 bases and J dropped 3 bases, with 18 bases sitting between them. The CDR3 nucleotides are TGTGCCAGCAGTAGGGTGAGGGGGATTGGGACAGATACGCAGTATTTT. Its protein is CASSRVRGIGTDTQYF.

A remark on this clone: Other nucleotide sequences in the sample specify the same CDR3. The J gene is TRBJ2-6, the V gene TRBV7-3; D uncertain. The CDR3 has 13 residues. V dropped 6 bases and J dropped 0 bases, with 3 bases sitting between them. Per the germline V gene, CDR1 is SGHTA and CDR2 is FQGTGA. CDR3 DNA: TGTGCCAGCAGTTACTCTGGGGCCAACGTCCTGACTTTC. Residues: CASSYSGANVLTF.

The V and J genes are TRBV11-2 and TRBJ2-7; the match to TRBD1 covers 7 bases. Germline V gene sequence: CDR1 SGHAT, CDR2 FQNNGV. This CDR3 contains 15 residues. The J segment lost 6 bases and the V segment lost 0 bases, leaving 8 bases of the junction unmatched. This CDR3 is CASSLEPDRVREQYF. CDR3 coding DNA: TGTGCCAGCAGCTTAGAGCCCGACAGGGTTCGCGAGCAGTACTTC.

V gene TRBV2 combines with J gene TRBJ2-1; D ambiguous. Germline CDR1 is SNHLY and CDR2 is FYNNEI. The CDR3 extends over 12 amino acids. V shed 6 bases and J shed 6 bases, with 9 bases lying between them. DNA of the CDR3: TGTGCCAGCAGCGTAAGAGCCAATGAGCAGTTCTTC. It translates to CASSVRANEQFF.

This clone has just one count. CDR3 residues: CSVERRTYGYTF. In DNA form, the CDR3 reads TGCAGCGTTGAAAGGAGAACCTATGGCTACACCTTC. This chain joins TRBV29-1 and TRBJ1-2, with no clear D. The CDR3 length is 12 residues. V dropped 2 bases and J dropped 4 bases, with 8 bases sitting between them. In germline, CDR1 is SQVTM, CDR2 ANQGSEA.

To note about this clone: Other DNA sequences in this specimen translate into the identical CDR3. This sequence joins TRBV9 and TRBJ2-7; D is possibly TRBD1 (5 bases). CDR1 is SGDLS and CDR2 is YYNGEE in the germline V gene. Trimming removed 0 bases from V and 1 base from J, with 8 bases in between. This CDR3 comprises 14 residues. The CDR3 DNA sequence: TGTGCCAGCAGCGTAGCAGGGCAATCCTACGAGCAGTACTTC. It encodes CASSVAGQSYEQYF.

V gene TRBV5-1 combines with J gene TRBJ2-2; 10 nucleotides line up with TRBD1. The CDR3 totals 15 residues. Per germline, CDR1 SGHRS and CDR2 YFSETQ. The trim removed 5 bases at V and 3 bases at J, leaving 4 bases unmatched. The CDR3 sequence: CASSMGQGHTGELFF. The CDR3 coding sequence is TGCGCCAGCAGTATGGGACAGGGGCACACCGGGGAGCTGTTTTTT.

The gene calls are TRBV7-3 and TRBJ2-5; the D gene is possibly TRBD2 (5 bases). CDR1 and CDR2 (germline): SGHTA, FQGTGA. CDR3 length: 14 residues. V was clipped by 6 bases and J by 7 bases, with 18 bases between them. The CDR3 region is CASSPGPPGRTQYF. CDR3 in DNA: TGTGCCAGCAGTCCCGGTCCCCCGGGAAGGACCCAGTACTTC.

CDR3 region: CASSYRGGSYEQYF. The CDR3 DNA reads as TGTGCCAGTAGTTATCGGGGCGGGAGCTACGAGCAGTACTTC. This sequence joins TRBV19 and TRBJ2-7, with 7 bases fitting TRBD2. Looked up from germline, CDR1 is LNHDA and CDR2 is SQIVND (reference sequence). The V segment lost 5 bases and the J segment 3 bases; nucleotides outside the gene matches: 7. The CDR3 spans 14 residues.

The V gene is TRBV5-1, the J gene TRBJ2-3; a possible D gene is TRBD2 (5 bases). Germline V CDR1 and CDR2: SGHRS, YFSETQ. Trimming took off 0 bases at V and 2 bases at J, with 13 bases between the two ends. The CDR3 has 16 amino acids. The CDR3 nucleotides read TGCGCCAGCAGCTTGGGGGCGGGCCCCCCCACAGATACGCAGTATTTT. Translation: CASSLGAGPPTDTQYF.

The chain has TRBV30 and TRBJ1-2; D may be TRBD1 (6 bases). The germline CDR1 and CDR2 sequences are GTSNPN and SVGIG (reference sequence). The CDR3 contains 14 residues. V lost 4 bases, J lost 4 bases, and 16 bases lay in between. CDR3 region: CAWKGDTLLYGYTF. The CDR3 region has the DNA TGTGCCTGGAAGGGGGATACCCTTCTCTATGGCTACACCTTC. Complete variable domain (other parts from reference TRBV30 and TRBJ1-2): SQTIHQWPATLVQPVGSPLSLECTVEGTSNPNLYWYRQAAGRGLQLLFYSVGIGQISSEVPQNLSASRPQDRQFILSSKKLLLSDSGFYLCAWKGDTLLYGYTFGSGTRLTVV.

The chain links TRBV5-6 to TRBJ1-2; D remains unclear. This CDR3 is built from 14 residues. CDR1 is SGHDT, CDR2 YYEEEE, per germline. With 1 base removed from V and 3 bases from J, the gap between germline ends came to 10 bases. CDR3 sequence reads: CASSLLHMDYGYTF. The CDR3 region has the DNA TGTGCCAGCAGCTTGCTTCACATGGACTATGGCTACACCTTC.

The V and J genes are TRBV19 and TRBJ1-2; possible D gene TRBD1, 6 bases. Trimming removed 9 bases from V and 2 bases from J, with 19 bases in between. The CDR3 runs 15 residues. Looked up from germline, CDR1 is LNHDA and CDR2 is SQIVND (reference sequence). CDR3 nucleotides: TGTGCCAGCCGAGATGGGGGGCGAGAGAACTATGGCTACACCTTC. Its translation is CASRDGGRENYGYTF.

The V gene is TRBV29-1, the J gene TRBJ1-2; weak D call: TRBD1 (6 bases). This CDR3 region has 15 residues. Between the trimmed V and J ends, which lost 4 bases and 1 base, there was a span of 16 bases. CDR1 is SQVTM and CDR2 is ANQGSEA in the germline V gene. The CDR3 sequence is CSVGPAGEFNYGYTF. The CDR3 DNA sequence: TGCAGCGTTGGACCAGCAGGGGAATTTAACTATGGCTACACCTTC.